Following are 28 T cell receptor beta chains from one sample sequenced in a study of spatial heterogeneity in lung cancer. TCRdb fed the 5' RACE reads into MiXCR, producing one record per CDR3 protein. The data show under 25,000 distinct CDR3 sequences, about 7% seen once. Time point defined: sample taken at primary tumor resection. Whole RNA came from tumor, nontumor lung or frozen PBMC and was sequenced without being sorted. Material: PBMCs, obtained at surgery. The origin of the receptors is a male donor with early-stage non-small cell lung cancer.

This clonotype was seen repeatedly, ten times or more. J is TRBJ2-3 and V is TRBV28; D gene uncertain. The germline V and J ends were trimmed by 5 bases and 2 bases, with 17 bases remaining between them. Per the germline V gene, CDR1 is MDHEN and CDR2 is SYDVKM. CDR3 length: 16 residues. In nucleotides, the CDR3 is TGTGCCAGCAGTGGAGCCTCTGCGCTCAACACAGATACGCAGTATTTT. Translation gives CASSGASALNTDTQYF.

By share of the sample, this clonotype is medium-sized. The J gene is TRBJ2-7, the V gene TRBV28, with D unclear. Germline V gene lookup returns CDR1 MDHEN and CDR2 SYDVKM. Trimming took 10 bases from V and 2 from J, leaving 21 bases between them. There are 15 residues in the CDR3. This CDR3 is CATSSPFGRPYEQYV. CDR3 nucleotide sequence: TGTGCCACCTCATCCCCCTTTGGCAGACCCTACGAGCAGTACGTC.

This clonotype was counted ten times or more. CDR3 coding DNA: TGTGCCAGCGCTGAGCAGGGCGGTCAGCCCCAGCATTTT. This sequence encodes CASAEQGGQPQHF. This rearrangement joins TRBV12-3 or TRBV12-4 to TRBJ1-5, with a weak D call TRBD1 (5 bases). This CDR3 has 13 residues. V lost 8 bases to trimming and J lost 6 bases, with 14 bases between them.

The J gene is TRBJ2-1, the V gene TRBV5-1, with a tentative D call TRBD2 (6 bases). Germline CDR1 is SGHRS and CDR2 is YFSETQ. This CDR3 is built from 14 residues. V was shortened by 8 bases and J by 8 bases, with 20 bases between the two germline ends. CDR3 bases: TGCGCCAGTTATACGGGACTTCTAGGCGATGAGCAGTTCTTC. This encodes CASYTGLLGDEQFF.

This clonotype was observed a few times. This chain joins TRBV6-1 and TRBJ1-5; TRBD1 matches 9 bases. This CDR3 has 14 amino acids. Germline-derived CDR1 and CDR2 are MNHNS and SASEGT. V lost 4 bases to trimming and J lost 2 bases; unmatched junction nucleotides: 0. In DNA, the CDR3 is TGTGCCAGCAGTGGGACAGGGGGCAATCAGCCCCAGCATTTT. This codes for CASSGTGGNQPQHF.

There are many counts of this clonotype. CDR3 in DNA: TGTGCCAGTGGGACCGACTCGAACACCGGGGAGCTGTTTTTT. Its protein product is CASGTDSNTGELFF. This sequence joins TRBV28 and TRBJ2-2; D might be TRBD1 or TRBD2, each matching 5 bases. V lost 9 bases and J lost 0, with 11 bases in between. The CDR3 extends over 14 amino acids. Germline assignment: CDR1 MDHEN and CDR2 SYDVKM.

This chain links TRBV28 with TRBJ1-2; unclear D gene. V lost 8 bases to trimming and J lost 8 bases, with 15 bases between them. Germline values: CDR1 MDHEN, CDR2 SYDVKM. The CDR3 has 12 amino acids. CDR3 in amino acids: CASEKSGQGYTF. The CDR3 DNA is TGTGCCAGCGAAAAGTCTGGGCAAGGCTACACCTTC.

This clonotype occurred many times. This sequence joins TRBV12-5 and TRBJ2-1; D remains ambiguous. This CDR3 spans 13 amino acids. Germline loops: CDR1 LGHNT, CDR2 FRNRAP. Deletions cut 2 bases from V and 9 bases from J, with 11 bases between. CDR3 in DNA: TGTGCTAGTGGTTTGCCAAGTGTCGGTGAGCAGTTCTTC. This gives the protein CASGLPSVGEQFF.

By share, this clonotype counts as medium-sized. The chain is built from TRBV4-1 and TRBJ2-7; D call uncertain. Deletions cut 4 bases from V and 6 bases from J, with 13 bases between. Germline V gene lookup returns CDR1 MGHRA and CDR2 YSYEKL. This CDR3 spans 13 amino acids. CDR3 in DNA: TGCGCCAGCAGCCGATCCGTCCAGAGCGAGCAGTACGTC. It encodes CASSRSVQSEQYV.

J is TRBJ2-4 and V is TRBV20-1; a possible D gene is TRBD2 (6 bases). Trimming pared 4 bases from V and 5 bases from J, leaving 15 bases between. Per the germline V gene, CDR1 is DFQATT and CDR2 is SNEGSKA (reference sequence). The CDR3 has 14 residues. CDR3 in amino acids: CSAKGGKLENIQYF. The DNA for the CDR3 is TGCAGTGCTAAGGGCGGGAAACTGGAAAACATTCAGTACTTC.

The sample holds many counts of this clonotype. CDR3 DNA sequence: TGTGCCACCAGCAGTGCTCTAGGACAGGGGTTAGGCAATCAGCCCCAGCATTTT. This sequence encodes CATSSALGQGLGNQPQHF. This chain links TRBV15 with TRBJ1-5; 9 bases match TRBD1. Germline V CDR1 and CDR2: LNHNV, YYDKDF (reference sequence). V gave up 3 bases and J gave up 2 bases; unmatched junction bases: 11. This CDR3 has 18 residues.

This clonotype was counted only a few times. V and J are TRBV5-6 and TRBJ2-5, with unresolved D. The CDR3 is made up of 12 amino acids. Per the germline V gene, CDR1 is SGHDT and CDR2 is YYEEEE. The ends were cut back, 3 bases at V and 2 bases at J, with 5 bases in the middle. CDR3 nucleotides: TGTGCCAGCAGCTACTCACAAGAGACCCAGTACTTC. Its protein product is CASSYSQETQYF.

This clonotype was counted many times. CDR3 protein: CASITHNTGELFF. The CDR3 bases are TGTGCCAGCATTACACACAACACCGGGGAGCTGTTTTTT. The chain is built from TRBV6-6 and TRBJ2-2; D is uncertain. The CDR3 is 13 residues long. Per the germline V gene, CDR1 is MNHNY and CDR2 is SVGAGI (reference sequence). V was pared by 7 bases and J by 2 bases, with 8 bases between.

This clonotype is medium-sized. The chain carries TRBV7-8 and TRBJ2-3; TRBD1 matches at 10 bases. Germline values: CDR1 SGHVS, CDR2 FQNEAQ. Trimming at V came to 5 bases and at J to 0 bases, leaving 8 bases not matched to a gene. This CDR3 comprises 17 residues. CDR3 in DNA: TGTGCCAGCAGCCGACAGGGGGCCGACATTAGCACAGATACGCAGTATTTT. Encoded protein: CASSRQGADISTDTQYF.

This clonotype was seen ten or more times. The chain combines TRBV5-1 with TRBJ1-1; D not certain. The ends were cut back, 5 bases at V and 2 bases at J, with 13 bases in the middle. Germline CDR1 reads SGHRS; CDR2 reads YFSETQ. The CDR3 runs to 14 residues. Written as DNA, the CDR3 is TGCGCCAGCAGGGCGGACTGGGGAAACACTGAAGCTTTCTTT. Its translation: CASRADWGNTEAFF.

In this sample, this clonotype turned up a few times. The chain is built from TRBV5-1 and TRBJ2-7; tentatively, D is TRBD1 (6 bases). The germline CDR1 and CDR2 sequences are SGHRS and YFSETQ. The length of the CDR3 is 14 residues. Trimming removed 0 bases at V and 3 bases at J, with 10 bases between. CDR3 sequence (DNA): TGCGCCAGCAGCTTGGAGAGGGGGAGCTACGAGCAGTACTTC. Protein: CASSLERGSYEQYF. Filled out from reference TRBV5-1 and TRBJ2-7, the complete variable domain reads KAGVTQTPRYLIKTRGQQVTLSCSPISGHRSVSWYQQTPGQGLQFLFEYFSETQRNKGNFPGRFSGRQFSNSRSEMNVSTLELGDSALYLCASSLERGSYEQYFGPGTRLTVT.

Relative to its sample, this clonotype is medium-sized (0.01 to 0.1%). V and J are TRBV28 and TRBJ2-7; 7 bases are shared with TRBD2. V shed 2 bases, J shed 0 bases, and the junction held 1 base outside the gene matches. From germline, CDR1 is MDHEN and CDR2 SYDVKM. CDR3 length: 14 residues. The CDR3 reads CASSLAGDSYEQYV. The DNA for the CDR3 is TGTGCCAGCAGTTTAGCGGGGGACTCCTACGAGCAGTACGTC.

The CDR3 sequence is CASSFTGTGSTEAFF. DNA of the CDR3: TGTGCCAGCAGCTTCACCGGGACAGGGAGCACTGAAGCTTTCTTT. The rearrangement joins TRBV13 to TRBJ1-1, with 9 bases matching TRBD1. CDR1 and CDR2 (germline): PRHDT, FYEKMQ (reference sequence). J gave up 4 bases and V 3 bases, and 6 bases lay outside the gene matches. There are 15 residues in the CDR3. Full variable domain (missing parts from reference TRBV13 and TRBJ1-1): AAGVIQSPRHLIKEKRETATLKCYPIPRHDTVYWYQQGPGQDPQFLISFYEKMQSDKGSIPDRFSAQQFSDYHSELNMSSLELGDSALYFCASSFTGTGSTEAFFGQGTRLTVV.

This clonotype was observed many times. The CDR3 region is CASGILRGSEQFF. The CDR3 region has the DNA TGTGCTAGTGGTATCCTTCGGGGGAGTGAGCAGTTCTTC. The genes are TRBV12-5 and TRBJ2-1; tentatively, D is TRBD2 (6 bases). The germline CDR1 and CDR2 sequences are LGHNT and FRNRAP. The germline V and J ends were trimmed by 5 bases and 9 bases, with 14 bases remaining between them. CDR3 length: 13 residues. Full variable domain (remainder filled in from reference TRBV12-5 and TRBJ2-1): DARVTQTPRHKVTEMGQEVTMRCQPILGHNTVFWYRQTMMQGLELLAYFRNRAPLDDSGMPKDRFSAEMPDATLATLKIQPSEPRDSAVYFCASGILRGSEQFFGPGTRLTVL.

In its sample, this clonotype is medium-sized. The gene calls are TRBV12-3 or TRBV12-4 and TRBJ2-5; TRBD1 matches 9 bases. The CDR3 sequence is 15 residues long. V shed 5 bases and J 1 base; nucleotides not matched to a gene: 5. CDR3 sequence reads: CASSRDRGIQETQYF. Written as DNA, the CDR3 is TGTGCCAGCAGTCGCGACAGGGGGATCCAAGAGACCCAGTACTTC.

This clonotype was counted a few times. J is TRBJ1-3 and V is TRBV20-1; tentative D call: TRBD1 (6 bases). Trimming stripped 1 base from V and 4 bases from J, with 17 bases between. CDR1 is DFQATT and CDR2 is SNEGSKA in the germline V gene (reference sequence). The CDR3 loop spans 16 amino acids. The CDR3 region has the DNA TGCAGTGCTAGAGCCGGACAGTGGCCGGGAGGAAACACCATATATTTT. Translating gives CSARAGQWPGGNTIYF.

CDR3 loop: CASSYTRDTQYF. The CDR3 DNA reads TGTGCCAGCAGTTACACGCGAGATACGCAGTATTTT. The chain recombines TRBV6-6 with TRBJ2-3; no clear D gene. The V gene's germline CDR1 is MNHNY and CDR2 SVGAGI (reference sequence). Trimming stripped 2 bases from V and 5 bases from J, with 5 bases between. The CDR3 covers 12 residues.

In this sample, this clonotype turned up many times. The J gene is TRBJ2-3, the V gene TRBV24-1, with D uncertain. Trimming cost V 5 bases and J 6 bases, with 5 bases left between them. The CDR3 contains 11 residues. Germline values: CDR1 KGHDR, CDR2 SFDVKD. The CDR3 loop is CATSGWDTQYF. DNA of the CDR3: TGTGCCACCAGTGGTTGGGATACGCAGTATTTT.

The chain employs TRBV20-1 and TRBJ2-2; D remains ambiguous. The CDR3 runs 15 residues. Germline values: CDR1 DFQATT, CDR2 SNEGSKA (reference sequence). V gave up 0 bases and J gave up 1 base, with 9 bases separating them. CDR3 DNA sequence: TGCAGTGCTAGAGATAAAAAGCGGAACACCGGGGAGCTGTTTTTT. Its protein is CSARDKKRNTGELFF.

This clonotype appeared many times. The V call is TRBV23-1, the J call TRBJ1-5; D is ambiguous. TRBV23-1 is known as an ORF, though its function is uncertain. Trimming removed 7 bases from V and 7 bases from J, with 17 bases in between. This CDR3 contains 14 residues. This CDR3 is CASNPPRQTQPQHF. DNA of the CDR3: TGCGCCAGCAACCCTCCCAGGCAGACACAGCCCCAGCATTTT.

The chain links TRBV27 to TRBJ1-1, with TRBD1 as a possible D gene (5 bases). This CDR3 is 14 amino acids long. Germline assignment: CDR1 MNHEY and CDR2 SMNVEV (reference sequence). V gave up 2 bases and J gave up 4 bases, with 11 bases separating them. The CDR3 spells CASSLGAGPTEAFF. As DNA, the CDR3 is TGTGCCAGCAGTTTAGGGGCAGGGCCCACTGAAGCTTTCTTT.

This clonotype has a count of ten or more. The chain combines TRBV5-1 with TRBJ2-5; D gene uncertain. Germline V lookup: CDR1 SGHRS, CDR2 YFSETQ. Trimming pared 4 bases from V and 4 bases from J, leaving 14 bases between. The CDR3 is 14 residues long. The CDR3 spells CASSDVGNRETQYF. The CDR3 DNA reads TGCGCCAGCAGCGACGTAGGGAATAGAGAGACCCAGTACTTC.

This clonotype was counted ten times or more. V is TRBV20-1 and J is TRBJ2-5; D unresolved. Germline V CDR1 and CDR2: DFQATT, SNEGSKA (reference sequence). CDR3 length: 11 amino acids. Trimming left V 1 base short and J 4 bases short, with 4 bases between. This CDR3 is CSARVAETQYF. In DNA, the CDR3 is TGCAGTGCTAGAGTGGCAGAGACCCAGTACTTC.